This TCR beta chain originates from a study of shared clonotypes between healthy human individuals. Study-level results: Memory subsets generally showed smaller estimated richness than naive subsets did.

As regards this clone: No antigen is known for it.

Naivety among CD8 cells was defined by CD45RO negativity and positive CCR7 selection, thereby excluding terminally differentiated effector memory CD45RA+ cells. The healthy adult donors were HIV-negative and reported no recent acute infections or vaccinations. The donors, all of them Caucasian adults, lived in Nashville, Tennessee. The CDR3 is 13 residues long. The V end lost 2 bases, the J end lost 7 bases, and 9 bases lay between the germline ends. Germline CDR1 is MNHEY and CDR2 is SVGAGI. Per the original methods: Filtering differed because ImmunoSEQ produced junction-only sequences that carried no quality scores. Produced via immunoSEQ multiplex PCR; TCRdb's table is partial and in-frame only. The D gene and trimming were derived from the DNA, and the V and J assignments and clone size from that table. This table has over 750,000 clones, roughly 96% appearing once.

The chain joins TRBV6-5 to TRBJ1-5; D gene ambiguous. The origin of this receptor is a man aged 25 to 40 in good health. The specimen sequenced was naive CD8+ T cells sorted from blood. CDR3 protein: CASSYGPRQPQHF. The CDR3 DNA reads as TGTGCCAGCAGTTACGGGCCCCGGCAGCCCCAGCATTTT.